This T cell receptor (beta chain) appears in the sequencing data of a study of response to subunit inactivated influenza vaccine. With respect to this clonotype: Its matching antigen is unknown.

TCRdb processed the RT-PCR reads anew with MiXCR; each CDR3 protein has one entry. The repertoire consists of a few hundred thousand distinct CDR3 sequences, with 14% occurring once and the leading ten covering around 10%. This CDR3 region has 16 residues. Trimming took 5 bases from V and 8 from J; bases not matched to a gene: 7. Germline CDR1 MDHEN, CDR2 SYDVKM. Notes on the study in general: Few new T cells, the authors suggested, are recruited by each seasonal influenza vaccination.

Source: PBMCs from blood, taken about 11 days after vaccination. This sequence was found in a man aged 50-59 years who received an inactivated influenza vaccine. V gene TRBV28 combines with J gene TRBJ2-1, with 15 positions matching TRBD2. CDR3 bases: TGTGCCAGCAGTCCATGGACTAGCGGGAGGGATGATGAGCAGTTCTTC. Protein sequence: CASSPWTSGRDDEQFF.